One sample yielded the 32 T cell receptor beta chains listed below, sequenced in a study of T cell repertoires in ileal Crohn's disease. The table came from immunoSEQ multiplex PCR; TCRdb's copy has only in-frame clones and leaves some out. The sample has 5,100 or so clones; around 90% are singletons. Time point in this sample: proximal margin of the surgical specimen (macroscopically non-inflamed). Input material: ileal tissue. These receptors all come from an adult with Crohn's disease.

The V and J genes are TRBV5-6 and TRBJ2-7; the D gene is possibly TRBD1 (5 bases). This CDR3 contains 13 residues. V gave up 6 bases and J gave up 2 bases, with 12 bases separating them. CDR1 SGHDT and CDR2 YYEEEE come from the germline V gene. The CDR3 DNA reads as TGTGCCAGCACCCGTCAGGGTCCCTACGAGCAGTACTTC. Translated, it gives CASTRQGPYEQYF.

This chain joins TRBV9 and TRBJ2-2; TRBD2 matches at 8 bases. The length of the CDR3 is 15 residues. The ends lost 4 bases at V and 6 bases at J; junction bases unmatched: 8. CDR1 is SGDLS and CDR2 is YYNGEE in the germline V gene. The CDR3 protein is CASSFRTSSAGELFF. The CDR3, as DNA: TGTGCCAGCAGCTTTAGGACTAGCTCCGCCGGGGAGCTGTTTTTT.

V is TRBV30 and J is TRBJ2-2; no firm D call. CDR1 and CDR2 from the germline V gene are GTSNPN and SVGIG (reference sequence). Trimming pared 7 bases from V and 10 bases from J, leaving 13 bases between. This CDR3 is built from 11 residues. As DNA, the CDR3 is TGTGCCTCACACCCCCGTGTGGAGCTGTTTTTT. Residues: CASHPRVELFF.

The rearrangement links TRBV6-5 to TRBJ2-7; 7 bases line up with TRBD2. Trimming removed 4 bases from V and 6 bases from J; junction bases left unmatched: 12. This CDR3 region has 15 residues. Germline values: CDR1 MNHEY, CDR2 SVGAGI. CDR3 loop: CASSSPTSPAGEQYF. CDR3 nucleotide sequence: TGTGCCAGCAGTTCCCCGACTAGCCCCGCCGGCGAGCAGTACTTC.

The gene calls are TRBV5-6 and TRBJ1-2; 7 bases fit TRBD1. This CDR3 comprises 13 residues. J lost 8 bases, V lost 5 bases, and 9 bases had no gene match. Germline CDR1 reads SGHDT; CDR2 reads YYEEEE. Here the CDR3 DNA reads TGTGCCAGCAGATACTTGGAGGGGGCAGGCTACACCTTC. Translated: CASRYLEGAGYTF.

In DNA, the CDR3 is TGTGCCAGCAGCCGTCTAGCGGGAGGGCGATCAGCTAACAATGAGCAGTTCTTC. The encoded protein is CASSRLAGGRSANNEQFF. V is TRBV5-4 and J is TRBJ2-1; 12 nucleotides align to TRBD2. CDR3 length: 18 amino acids. Germline V CDR1 and CDR2: SGHNT, YYREEE (reference sequence). Trimming took 4 bases from V and 5 from J; bases not matched to a gene: 13. The complete variable domain, with remaining parts taken from reference TRBV5-4 and TRBJ2-1, reads ETGVTQSPTHLIKTRGQQVTLRCSSQSGHNTVSWYQQALGQGPQFIFQYYREEENGRGNFPPRFSGLQFPNYSSELNVNALELDDSALYLCASSRLAGGRSANNEQFFGPGTRLTVL.

The chain is built from TRBV9 and TRBJ2-1, with 7 bases lining up with TRBD2. Germline V gene lookup returns CDR1 SGDLS and CDR2 YYNGEE. V was clipped by 1 base and J by 6 bases; unmatched bases: 16. The CDR3 loop spans 18 amino acids. The CDR3 DNA sequence: TGTGCCAGCAGCGTAAAGGGGTCGGGGAGGGACTACAGCAATGAGCAGTTCTTC. Encoded protein: CASSVKGSGRDYSNEQFF.

The rearrangement joins TRBV28 to TRBJ2-3; possible D gene TRBD1, 5 bases. The CDR3 length is 15 residues. V lost 5 bases and J lost 0, with 12 bases in between. Per germline, CDR1 MDHEN and CDR2 SYDVKM. The CDR3 DNA follows: TGTGCCAGCAGTAGATCAGGGAAAAGCACAGATACGCAGTATTTT. The encoded protein is CASSRSGKSTDTQYF.

The chain is built from TRBV7-2 and TRBJ2-2; 9 nucleotides match TRBD2. CDR1 is SGHTA and CDR2 is FQGNSA in the germline V gene. CDR3 length: 17 residues. V lost 1 base and J lost 4; bases outside the gene matches: 7. CDR3 DNA sequence: TGTGCCAGCAGCTTAGTAGGCGGGGGGGCAGGCACCGGGGAGCTGTTTTTT. Its protein product is CASSLVGGGAGTGELFF. The full variable domain, in which reference TRBV7-2 and TRBJ2-2 provide the parts outside the CDR3, is GAGVSQSPSNKVTEKGKDVELRCDPISGHTALYWYRQSLGQGLEFLIYFQGNSAPDKSGLPSDRFSAERTGGSVSTLTIQRTQQEDSAVYLCASSLVGGGAGTGELFFGEGSRLTVL.

V gene TRBV21-1 combines with J gene TRBJ2-2; TRBD2, as called in the table, went unchecked against the DNA. TRBV21-1 is a recognized pseudogene. This CDR3 spans 13 amino acids. CDR3 nucleotide sequence: TGTGCCAGCAGCCCTCCGCGGATTGGGGAGCTGTTTTTT. As protein: CASSPPRIGELFF.

The V gene is TRBV11-2, the J gene TRBJ2-2; TRBD2 matches 11 bases. The CDR3 has 17 amino acids. CDR1 is SGHAT, CDR2 FQNNGV, per germline. Trimming removed 1 base from V and 4 bases from J; junction bases left unmatched: 5. CDR3 nucleotide sequence: TGTGCCAGCAGCTTAGCAGGGACTAGCGGCCTCACCGGGGAGCTGTTTTTT. This codes for CASSLAGTSGLTGELFF.

V gene TRBV27 combines with J gene TRBJ2-5; 7 bases line up with TRBD1. V lost 3 bases and J lost 6; bases outside the gene matches: 16. Germline CDR1 is MNHEY and CDR2 is SMNVEV (reference sequence). The CDR3 length is 17 residues. The CDR3 spells CASSLAGTANRIQTQYF. CDR3 sequence (DNA): TGTGCCAGCAGTTTGGCCGGGACAGCGAACCGGATCCAGACCCAGTACTTC.

J is TRBJ1-1 and V is TRBV6-5; no definite D call. Germline CDR1 MNHEY, CDR2 SVGAGI. V was cut by 0 bases and J by 0 bases, with 11 bases left in between. The CDR3 is 16 residues long. CDR3 protein: CASSYSPRTMNTEAFF. CDR3 bases: TGTGCCAGCAGTTACTCACCCCGGACCATGAACACTGAAGCTTTCTTT.

The chain has TRBV27 and TRBJ1-4; D is unresolved. This CDR3 spans 14 amino acids. CDR1 is MNHEY, CDR2 SMNVEV, per germline (reference sequence). With 4 bases removed from V and 8 bases from J, the gap between germline ends came to 14 bases. The CDR3 bases are TGTGCCAGCAGTTCCACCCCCGGGCGCGAAAAACTGTTTTTT. It is translated as CASSSTPGREKLFF.

This clone is a singleton in its sample. The rearrangement uses TRBV7-2 and TRBJ2-6; 7 bases agree with TRBD2. CDR1 is SGHTA, CDR2 FQGNSA, per germline. After removal of 5 bases from V and 0 bases from J, the junction contained 13 bases not matched to a gene. The CDR3 totals 19 residues. The CDR3 DNA reads as TGTGCCAGCAGCCCCCTCCTGGCTAGCGGTTACTCTGGGGCCAACGTCCTGACTTTC. Amino acid sequence: CASSPLLASGYSGANVLTF.

The chain joins TRBV4-2 to TRBJ1-2; a possible D gene is TRBD1 (6 bases). V lost 4 bases to trimming and J lost 2 bases, with 8 bases between them. Per germline, CDR1 LGHNA and CDR2 YNFKEQ. This CDR3 has 13 amino acids. CDR3 sequence reads: CASSRGGNYGYTF. CDR3 sequence (DNA): TGTGCCAGCAGCCGTGGGGGCAACTATGGCTACACCTTC.

The chain is built from TRBV6-1 and TRBJ1-4, with 9 bases identical to TRBD1. V was clipped by 6 bases and J by 3 bases; unmatched bases: 8. The CDR3 covers 16 residues. Per germline, CDR1 MNHNS and CDR2 SASEGT. The CDR3 sequence: CASREQGAVPNEKLFF. CDR3 coding DNA: TGTGCCAGCAGAGAACAGGGGGCGGTTCCTAATGAAAAACTGTTTTTT.

V is TRBV5-4 and J is TRBJ1-2, with D maybe TRBD1 (5 bases). Per the germline V gene, CDR1 is SGHNT and CDR2 is YYREEE (reference sequence). The ends were cut back, 7 bases at V and 8 bases at J, with 18 bases in the middle. The length of the CDR3 is 13 residues. CDR3 bases: TGTGCCAGCCGGGACGCCACCTTCGAGGGCTACACCTTC. It encodes CASRDATFEGYTF.

The chain employs TRBV9 and TRBJ1-2; 9 positions match TRBD1. This CDR3 has 15 amino acids. V shed 0 bases, J shed 0 bases, and the junction held 0 bases outside the gene matches. CDR1 is SGDLS, CDR2 YYNGEE, per germline. In DNA, the CDR3 is TGTGCCAGCAGCGTAGGGACAGGGGCTAACTATGGCTACACCTTC. It codes for CASSVGTGANYGYTF.

The rearrangement joins TRBV6-1 to TRBJ2-3, with D uncertain. This CDR3 comprises 14 residues. The germline gives CDR1 MNHNS, CDR2 SASEGT. V shed 4 bases and J shed 2 bases, with 10 bases lying between them. CDR3 loop: CASSVVGLTDTQYF. As DNA, the CDR3 is TGTGCCAGCAGTGTGGTGGGTCTCACAGATACGCAGTATTTT.

This chain joins TRBV29-1 and TRBJ2-2, with D tentatively TRBD1 (6 bases). V shed 7 bases and J shed 0 bases, with 9 bases lying between them. CDR3 length equals 13 residues. Germline values: CDR1 SQVTM, CDR2 ANQGSEA. This chain's CDR3 is CSGGRANTGELFF. The DNA of the CDR3 is TGCAGCGGGGGGCGGGCGAACACCGGGGAGCTGTTTTTT.

The chain combines TRBV2 with TRBJ1-3; D uncertain. This CDR3 region has 14 residues. V was cut by 6 bases and J by 1 base, with 10 bases left in between. The V gene's germline CDR1 is SNHLY and CDR2 FYNNEI. The CDR3 nucleotides are TGTGCCAGCAGCCAACTTTTATCTGGAAACACCATATATTTT. Translating gives CASSQLLSGNTIYF.

The rearrangement uses TRBV5-1 and TRBJ2-3; 13 bases fit TRBD2. This CDR3 spans 16 amino acids. Germline CDR1 SGHRS, CDR2 YFSETQ. V trimming: 4 bases; J trimming: 1 base; junction bases outside the gene matches: 3. The CDR3 bases are TGCGCCAGCAGCACCGGGACTAGCGGGGGCACAGATACGCAGTATTTT. The encoded protein is CASSTGTSGGTDTQYF.

This clone showed up just a few times. V and J are TRBV2 and TRBJ2-1; D gene ambiguous. CDR3 length: 16 residues. V lost 8 bases and J lost 6, with 23 bases in between. Germline CDR1 reads SNHLY; CDR2 reads FYNNEI. The DNA of the CDR3 is TGTGCCAGCGCAATCCGGTTGGCTCCCCTACGCAATGAGCAGTTCTTC. Translation gives CASAIRLAPLRNEQFF.

The rearrangement joins TRBV7-8 to TRBJ1-1, with a tentative D call TRBD1 (5 bases). The CDR3 loop spans 14 amino acids. Trimming removed 2 bases from V and 4 bases from J, with 11 bases in between. Germline CDR1 reads SGHVS; CDR2 reads FQNEAQ. The chain's CDR3 is CASSLRGVGTEAFF. CDR3 coding DNA: TGTGCCAGCAGCTTAAGAGGGGTGGGCACTGAAGCTTTCTTT.

This sequence joins TRBV18 and TRBJ2-1, with D hard to call. CDR3 length: 13 residues. Germline V gene lookup returns CDR1 KGHSH and CDR2 LQKENI. The V and J ends lost 0 bases and 10 bases respectively, with 10 bases between them. The DNA for the CDR3 is TGTGCCAGCTCACCACCTTCGAGGAGCGAGCAGTTCTTC. Its protein product is CASSPPSRSEQFF. Variable domain in full (rest from reference TRBV18 and TRBJ2-1): NAGVMQNPRHLVRRRGQEARLRCSPMKGHSHVYWYRQLPEEGLKFMVYLQKENIIDESGMPKERFSAEFPKEGPSILRIQQVVRGDSAAYFCASSPPSRSEQFFGPGTRLTVL.

This chain uses TRBV5-1 with TRBJ2-6; 7 nucleotides line up with TRBD1. CDR1 is SGHRS, CDR2 YFSETQ, per germline. J was trimmed by 2 bases and V by 4 bases; bases with no gene match: 3. CDR3 length equals 15 residues. The CDR3 spells CASSPTGTGANVLTF. In DNA, the CDR3 is TGCGCCAGCAGCCCGACAGGGACTGGGGCCAACGTCCTGACTTTC.

This clone was detected only a few times. The V gene is TRBV30, the J gene TRBJ1-2; D gene unclear. The CDR3 is made up of 10 amino acids. The germline V and J ends were trimmed by 5 bases and 3 bases, with 4 bases remaining between them. In germline, CDR1 is GTSNPN, CDR2 SVGIG (reference sequence). CDR3 region: CAWWDYGYTF. The CDR3 DNA is TGTGCCTGGTGGGACTATGGCTACACCTTC. The entire variable domain, with the rest obtained from reference TRBV30 and TRBJ1-2, is as follows: SQTIHQWPATLVQPVGSPLSLECTVEGTSNPNLYWYRQAAGRGLQLLFYSVGIGQISSEVPQNLSASRPQDRQFILSSKKLLLSDSGFYLCAWWDYGYTFGSGTRLTVV.

The V and J genes are TRBV30 and TRBJ1-1; D not certain. The CDR3 sequence is 14 residues long. V was cut by 2 bases and J by 1 base, with 11 bases left in between. The germline V gene encodes CDR1 GTSNPN and CDR2 SVGIG (reference sequence). The CDR3 DNA follows: TGTGCCTGGAGTAAACAGAGCCCGAACACTGAAGCTTTCTTT. Translation: CAWSKQSPNTEAFF.

The chain is built from TRBV19 and TRBJ2-1; maybe TRBD1 (6 bases). This CDR3 spans 15 amino acids. V lost 6 bases to trimming and J lost 3 bases, with 15 bases between them. CDR1 and CDR2 (germline): LNHDA, SQIVND (reference sequence). This CDR3 reads CASSSGGHIYNEQFF. The CDR3 DNA reads as TGTGCCAGTAGCAGTGGGGGACATATCTACAATGAGCAGTTCTTC.

The genes are TRBV25-1 and TRBJ2-5; D gene ambiguous. Deletions cut 1 base from V and 0 bases from J, with 9 bases between. This CDR3 spans 15 amino acids. In germline, CDR1 is MGHDK, CDR2 SYGVNS. The CDR3 nucleotides are TGTGCCAGCAGTGAATCCCGCCAGTACCAAGAGACCCAGTACTTC. This sequence encodes CASSESRQYQETQYF. The full variable domain, its missing parts supplied by reference TRBV25-1 and TRBJ2-5, is EADIYQTPRYLVIGTGKKITLECSQTMGHDKMYWYQQDPGMELHLIHYSYGVNSTEKGDLSSESTVSRIRTEHFPLTLESARPSHTSQYLCASSESRQYQETQYFGPGTRLLVL.

The chain joins TRBV5-4 to TRBJ2-7; the match to TRBD2 covers 8 bases. The V and J ends lost 4 bases and 3 bases, in that order; junction bases with no gene match: 9. This CDR3 has 15 residues. CDR1 is SGHNT and CDR2 is YYREEE in the germline V gene (reference sequence). This CDR3 is CASSARSSGRYEQYF. Written as DNA, the CDR3 is TGTGCCAGCAGCGCAAGATCTAGCGGGCGCTACGAGCAGTACTTC.